One and the same sample provided the 9 T cell receptor beta chains below, sequenced in a study of cytomegalovirus exposure and HLA in healthy donors. In the PCR, 60 Vbeta and 13 Jbeta primers were used. Clones were read by immunoSEQ multiplex PCR, and TCRdb kept only the in-frame ones, dropping some. The sample contains around 140,000 clones, 82% of which appear only once. Sequencing was carried out using PBMCs. The origin of the receptors is a male donor in good health and CMV-seronegative.

The chain combines TRBV4-3 with TRBJ2-1, with 8 bases aligning to TRBD2. The ends lost 0 bases at V and 0 bases at J; junction bases unmatched: 7. The CDR3 has 18 residues. Germline V lookup: CDR1 LGHNA, CDR2 YSLEER. CDR3 nucleotides: TGCGCCAGCAGCCAAGAAAATAGCGGGACATTCTCCTACAATGAGCAGTTCTTC. Translated: CASSQENSGTFSYNEQFF.

The chain carries TRBV11-2 and TRBJ2-5, with 8 bases fitting TRBD2. Trimming at V came to 1 base and at J to 7 bases, leaving 14 bases not matched to a gene. The CDR3 contains 17 residues. Germline V gene data show CDR1 as SGHAT and CDR2 as FQNNGV. The chain's CDR3 is CASSLGSGVFSGGTQYF. The CDR3 nucleotides are TGTGCCAGCAGCTTAGGTTCAGGGGTCTTCAGCGGGGGGACCCAGTACTTC.

This chain connects TRBV4-3 to TRBJ2-7; 7 bases match TRBD1. V trimming: 3 bases; J trimming: 1 base; junction bases outside the gene matches: 6. Germline-derived CDR1 and CDR2 are LGHNA and YSLEER. CDR3 size: 15 residues. The chain's CDR3 is CASSQSGGTSYEQYF. CDR3 coding DNA: TGCGCCAGCAGCCAGTCAGGGGGTACGTCCTACGAGCAGTACTTC.

This clone has more than one count but fewer than ten. This chain connects TRBV29-1 to TRBJ2-5, with D unresolved. Per germline, CDR1 SQVTM and CDR2 ANQGSEA. This CDR3 is 10 amino acids long. V shed 4 bases and J shed 5 bases, with 5 bases lying between them. CDR3 coding DNA: TGCAGCGTTGCTCTGGAGACCCAGTACTTC. Its protein product is CSVALETQYF.

The rearrangement joins TRBV7-3 to TRBJ2-5; D uncertain. CDR1 is SGHTA, CDR2 FQGTGA, per germline. V lost 4 bases and J 5 bases, leaving 5 bases between the germline ends. This CDR3 contains 11 residues. CDR3 sequence (DNA): TGTGCCAGCAGCTCGAGGGAGACCCAGTACTTC. The encoded protein is CASSSRETQYF.

The chain uses TRBV7-9 and TRBJ2-1; TRBD1 aligns across 7 bases. The V and J ends lost 5 bases and 2 bases, in that order; junction bases with no gene match: 9. Per germline, CDR1 SEHNR and CDR2 FQNEAQ (reference sequence). The CDR3 is 16 residues long. Written as DNA, the CDR3 is TGTGCCAGCAGCACCTTGACAGGGTCCCCCTACAATGAGCAGTTCTTC. It yields the protein CASSTLTGSPYNEQFF.

The chain carries TRBV18 and TRBJ1-5, with D unclear. In germline, CDR1 is KGHSH, CDR2 LQKENI. V gave up 2 bases and J gave up 4 bases, with 9 bases separating them. The CDR3 runs to 14 residues. CDR3 region: CASSPGRENQPQHF. In DNA form, the CDR3 reads TGTGCCAGCTCACCAGGGCGGGAAAATCAGCCCCAGCATTTT.

The rearrangement links TRBV29-1 to TRBJ2-1, with 10 bases aligning to TRBD1. Germline loops: CDR1 SQVTM, CDR2 ANQGSEA. The CDR3 length is 14 residues. V gave up 6 bases and J gave up 9 bases; unmatched junction bases: 11. CDR3 protein: CSVTETGGKVEQFF. The CDR3 bases are TGCAGCGTGACGGAGACAGGGGGCAAGGTTGAGCAGTTCTTC.

The rearrangement uses TRBV2 and TRBJ2-3; TRBD2 might be the D (7 bases). The ends were cut back, 11 bases at V and 6 bases at J, with 15 bases in the middle. This CDR3 comprises 12 residues. CDR1 is SNHLY, CDR2 FYNNEI, per germline. The CDR3 sequence: CAGGGSPDTQYF. DNA of the CDR3: TGTGCCGGGGGCGGGAGCCCCGATACGCAGTATTTT.